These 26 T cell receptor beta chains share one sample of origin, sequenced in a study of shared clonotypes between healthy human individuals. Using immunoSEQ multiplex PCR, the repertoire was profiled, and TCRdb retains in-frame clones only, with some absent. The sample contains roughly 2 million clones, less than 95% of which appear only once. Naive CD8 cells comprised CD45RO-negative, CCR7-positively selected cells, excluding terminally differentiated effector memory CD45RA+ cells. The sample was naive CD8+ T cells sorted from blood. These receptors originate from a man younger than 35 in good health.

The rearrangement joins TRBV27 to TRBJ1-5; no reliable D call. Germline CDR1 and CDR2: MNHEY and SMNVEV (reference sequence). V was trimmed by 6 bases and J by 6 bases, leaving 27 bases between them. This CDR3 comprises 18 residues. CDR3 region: CASRPLYFGQGSSQPQHF. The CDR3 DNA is TGTGCCAGCAGACCCCTTTATTTTGGGCAAGGTAGTAGTCAGCCCCAGCATTTT.

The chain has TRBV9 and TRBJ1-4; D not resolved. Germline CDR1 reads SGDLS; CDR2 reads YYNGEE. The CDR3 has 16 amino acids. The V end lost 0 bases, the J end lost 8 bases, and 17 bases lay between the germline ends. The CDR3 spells CASSVDFRRGEEKLFF. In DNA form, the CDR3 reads TGTGCCAGCAGCGTAGATTTTCGGCGAGGAGAGGAAAAACTGTTTTTT.

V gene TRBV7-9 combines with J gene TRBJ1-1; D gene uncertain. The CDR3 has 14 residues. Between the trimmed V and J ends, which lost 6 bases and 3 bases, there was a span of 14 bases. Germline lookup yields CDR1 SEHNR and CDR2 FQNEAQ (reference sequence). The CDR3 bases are TGTGCCAGCAGTGAGGGTGTGAAGGACACTGAAGCTTTCTTT. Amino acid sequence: CASSEGVKDTEAFF.

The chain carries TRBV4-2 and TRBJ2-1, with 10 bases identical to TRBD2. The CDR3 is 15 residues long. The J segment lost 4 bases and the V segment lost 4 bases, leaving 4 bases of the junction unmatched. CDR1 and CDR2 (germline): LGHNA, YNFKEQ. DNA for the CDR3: TGTGCCAGCAGCCTCGGACTAGCGGATTACAATGAGCAGTTCTTC. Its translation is CASSLGLADYNEQFF.

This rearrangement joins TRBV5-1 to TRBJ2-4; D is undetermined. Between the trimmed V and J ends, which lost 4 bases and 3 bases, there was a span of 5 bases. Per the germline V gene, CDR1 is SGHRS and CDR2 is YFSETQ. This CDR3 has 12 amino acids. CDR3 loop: CASSDDKNIQYF. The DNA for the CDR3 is TGCGCCAGCAGCGATGACAAAAACATTCAGTACTTC.

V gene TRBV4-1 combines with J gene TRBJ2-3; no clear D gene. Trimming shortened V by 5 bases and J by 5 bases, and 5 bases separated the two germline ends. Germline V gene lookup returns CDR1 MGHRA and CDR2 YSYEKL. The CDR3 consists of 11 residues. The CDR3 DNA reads TGCGCCAGCAGCGTAGAAGATACGCAGTATTTT. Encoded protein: CASSVEDTQYF.

DNA for the CDR3: TGCAGCGTTGAACTAGCGGTCCAAGAGACCCAGTACTTC. It yields the protein CSVELAVQETQYF. The chain couples TRBV29-1 to TRBJ2-5, with 7 bases lining up with TRBD2. Germline V gene data show CDR1 as SQVTM and CDR2 as ANQGSEA. This CDR3 contains 13 residues. With 2 bases clipped from V and 1 base from J, the junction kept 1 base outside the gene matches. Complete variable domain (other parts from reference TRBV29-1 and TRBJ2-5): SAVISQKPSRDICQRGTSLTIQCQVDSQVTMMFWYRQQPGQSLTLIATANQGSEATYESGFVIDKFPISRPNLTFSTLTVSNMSPEDSSIYLCSVELAVQETQYFGPGTRLLVL.

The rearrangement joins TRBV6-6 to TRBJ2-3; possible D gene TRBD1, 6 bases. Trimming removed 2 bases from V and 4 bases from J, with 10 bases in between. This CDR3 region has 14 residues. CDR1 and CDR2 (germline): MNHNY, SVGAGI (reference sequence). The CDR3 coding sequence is TGTGCCAGCAGTTACGTGCAGGGGCCAGATACGCAGTATTTT. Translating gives CASSYVQGPDTQYF.

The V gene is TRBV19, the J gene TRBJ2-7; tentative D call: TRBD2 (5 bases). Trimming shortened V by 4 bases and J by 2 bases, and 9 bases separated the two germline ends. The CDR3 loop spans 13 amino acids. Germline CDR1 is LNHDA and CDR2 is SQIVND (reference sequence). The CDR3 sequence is CASSTDSAYEQYF. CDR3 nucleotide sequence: TGTGCCAGTAGTACGGACTCAGCCTACGAGCAGTACTTC. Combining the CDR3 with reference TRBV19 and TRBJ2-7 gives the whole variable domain DGGITQSPKYLFRKEGQNVTLSCEQNLNHDAMYWYRQDPGQGLRLIYYSQIVNDFQKGDIAEGYSVSREKKESFPLTVTSAQKNPTAFYLCASSTDSAYEQYFGPGTRLTVT.

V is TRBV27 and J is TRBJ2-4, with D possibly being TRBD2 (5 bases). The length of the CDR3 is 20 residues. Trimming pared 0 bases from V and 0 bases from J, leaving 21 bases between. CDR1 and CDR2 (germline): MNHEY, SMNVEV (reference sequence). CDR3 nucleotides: TGTGCCAGCAGTTTATCGTCAGCGTCGGACTTATATACAGCCAAAAACATTCAGTACTTC. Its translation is CASSLSSASDLYTAKNIQYF.

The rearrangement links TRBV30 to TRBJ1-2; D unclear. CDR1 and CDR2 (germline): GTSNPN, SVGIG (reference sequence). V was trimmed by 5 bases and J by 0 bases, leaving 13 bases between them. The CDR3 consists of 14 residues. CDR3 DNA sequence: TGTGCCTGGGAAGCAACTGAAACTAACTATGGCTACACCTTC. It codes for CAWEATETNYGYTF.

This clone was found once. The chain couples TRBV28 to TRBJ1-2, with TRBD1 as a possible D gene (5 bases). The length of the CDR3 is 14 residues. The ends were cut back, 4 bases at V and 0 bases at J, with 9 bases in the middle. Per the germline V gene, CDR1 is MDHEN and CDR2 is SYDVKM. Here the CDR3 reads CASSSPDTNYGYTF. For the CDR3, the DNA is TGTGCCAGCAGTTCCCCGGACACTAACTATGGCTACACCTTC.

In DNA form, the CDR3 reads TGTGCCAGTAGTGACTGGGATATCGCTGAAGCTTTCTTT. This translates into CASSDWDIAEAFF. The chain combines TRBV19 with TRBJ1-1; D remains unclear. The CDR3 length is 13 residues. Deletions cut 5 bases from V and 6 bases from J, with 13 bases between. CDR1 is LNHDA and CDR2 is SQIVND in the germline V gene (reference sequence).

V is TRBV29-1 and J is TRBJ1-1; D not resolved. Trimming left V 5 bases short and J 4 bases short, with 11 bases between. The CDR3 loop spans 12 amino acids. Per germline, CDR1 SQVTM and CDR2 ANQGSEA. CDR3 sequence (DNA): TGCAGCGTTTACACCGATTCCACTGAAGCTTTCTTT. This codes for CSVYTDSTEAFF.

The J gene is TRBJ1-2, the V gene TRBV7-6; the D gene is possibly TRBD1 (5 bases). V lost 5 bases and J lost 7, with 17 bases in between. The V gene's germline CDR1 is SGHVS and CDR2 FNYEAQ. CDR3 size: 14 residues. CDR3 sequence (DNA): TGTGCCAGCAGCCGTACCCCGGCAGGGCTTGGCTACACCTTC. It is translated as CASSRTPAGLGYTF.

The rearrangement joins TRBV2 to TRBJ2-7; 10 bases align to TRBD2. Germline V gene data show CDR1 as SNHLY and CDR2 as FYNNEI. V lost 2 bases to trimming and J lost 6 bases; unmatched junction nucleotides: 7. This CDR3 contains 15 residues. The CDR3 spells CASSESTGTSVEQYF. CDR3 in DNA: TGTGCCAGCAGTGAATCCACCGGGACTAGCGTCGAGCAGTACTTC.

The CDR3 DNA sequence: TGTGCCAGCAGTTCTTTAACAGATACGCAGTATTTT. This encodes CASSSLTDTQYF. This rearrangement joins TRBV2 to TRBJ2-3; D call uncertain. In germline, CDR1 is SNHLY, CDR2 FYNNEI. The V and J ends lost 5 bases and 3 bases respectively, with 6 bases between them. CDR3 size: 12 residues.

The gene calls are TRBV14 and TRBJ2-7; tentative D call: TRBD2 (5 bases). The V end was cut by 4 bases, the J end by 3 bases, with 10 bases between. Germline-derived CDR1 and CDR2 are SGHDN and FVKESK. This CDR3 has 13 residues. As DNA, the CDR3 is TGTGCCAGCAGCCTCTATACTAGCTACGAGCAGTACTTC. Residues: CASSLYTSYEQYF.

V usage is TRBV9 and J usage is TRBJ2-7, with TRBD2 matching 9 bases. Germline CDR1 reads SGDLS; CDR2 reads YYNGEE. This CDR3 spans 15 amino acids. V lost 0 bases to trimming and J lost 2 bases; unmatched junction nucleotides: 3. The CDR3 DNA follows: TGTGCCAGCAGCGTAGGACTAGCGGATGCCTACGAGCAGTACTTC. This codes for CASSVGLADAYEQYF.

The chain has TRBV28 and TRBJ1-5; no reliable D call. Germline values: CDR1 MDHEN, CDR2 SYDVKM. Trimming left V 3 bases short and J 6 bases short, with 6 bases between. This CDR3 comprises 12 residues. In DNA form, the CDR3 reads TGTGCCAGCAGTTTGGCCATTCAGCCCCAGCATTTT. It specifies CASSLAIQPQHF. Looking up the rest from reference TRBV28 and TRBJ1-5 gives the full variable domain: DVKVTQSSRYLVKRTGEKVFLECVQDMDHENMFWYRQDPGLGLRLIYFSYDVKMKEKGDIPEGYSVSREKKERFSLILESASTNQTSMYLCASSLAIQPQHFGDGTRLSIL.

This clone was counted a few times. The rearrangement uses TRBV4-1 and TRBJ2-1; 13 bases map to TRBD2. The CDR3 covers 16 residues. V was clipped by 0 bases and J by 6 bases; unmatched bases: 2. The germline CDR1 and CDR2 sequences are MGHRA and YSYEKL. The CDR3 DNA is TGCGCCAGCAGCCAAGAAGGACTAGCGGGAGCCAATGAGCAGTTCTTC. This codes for CASSQEGLAGANEQFF.

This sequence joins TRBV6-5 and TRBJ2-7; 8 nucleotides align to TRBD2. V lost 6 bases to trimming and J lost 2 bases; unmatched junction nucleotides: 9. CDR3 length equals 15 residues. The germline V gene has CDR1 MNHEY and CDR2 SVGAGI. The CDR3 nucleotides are TGTGCCAGCAGCCTTTCGACTAGCGCTACCTACGAGCAGTACTTC. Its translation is CASSLSTSATYEQYF.

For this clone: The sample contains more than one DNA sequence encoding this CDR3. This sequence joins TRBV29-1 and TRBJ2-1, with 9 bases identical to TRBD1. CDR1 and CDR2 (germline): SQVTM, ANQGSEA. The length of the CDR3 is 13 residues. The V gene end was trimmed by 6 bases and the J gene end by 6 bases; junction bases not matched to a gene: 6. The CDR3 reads CSVEGQGGNEQFF. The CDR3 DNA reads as TGCAGCGTGGAGGGACAGGGTGGCAATGAGCAGTTCTTC.

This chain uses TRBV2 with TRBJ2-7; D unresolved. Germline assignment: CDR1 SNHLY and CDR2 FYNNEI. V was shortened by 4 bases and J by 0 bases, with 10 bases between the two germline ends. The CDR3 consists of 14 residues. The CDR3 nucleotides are TGTGCCAGCAGTGTTGGCAGGAGCTCCTACGAGCAGTACTTC. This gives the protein CASSVGRSSYEQYF.

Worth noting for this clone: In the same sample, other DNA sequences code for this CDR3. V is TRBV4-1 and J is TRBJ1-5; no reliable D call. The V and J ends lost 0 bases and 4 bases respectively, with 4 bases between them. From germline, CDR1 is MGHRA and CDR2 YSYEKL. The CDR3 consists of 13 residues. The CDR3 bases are TGCGCCAGCAGCCAAGACATTAATCAGCCCCAGCATTTT. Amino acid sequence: CASSQDINQPQHF.

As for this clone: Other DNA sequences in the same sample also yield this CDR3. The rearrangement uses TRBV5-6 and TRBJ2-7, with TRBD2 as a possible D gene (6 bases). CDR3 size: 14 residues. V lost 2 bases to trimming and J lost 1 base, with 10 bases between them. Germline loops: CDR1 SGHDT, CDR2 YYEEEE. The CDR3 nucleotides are TGTGCCAGCAGCTTCGGGACTTCATCCTACGAGCAGTACTTC. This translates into CASSFGTSSYEQYF.